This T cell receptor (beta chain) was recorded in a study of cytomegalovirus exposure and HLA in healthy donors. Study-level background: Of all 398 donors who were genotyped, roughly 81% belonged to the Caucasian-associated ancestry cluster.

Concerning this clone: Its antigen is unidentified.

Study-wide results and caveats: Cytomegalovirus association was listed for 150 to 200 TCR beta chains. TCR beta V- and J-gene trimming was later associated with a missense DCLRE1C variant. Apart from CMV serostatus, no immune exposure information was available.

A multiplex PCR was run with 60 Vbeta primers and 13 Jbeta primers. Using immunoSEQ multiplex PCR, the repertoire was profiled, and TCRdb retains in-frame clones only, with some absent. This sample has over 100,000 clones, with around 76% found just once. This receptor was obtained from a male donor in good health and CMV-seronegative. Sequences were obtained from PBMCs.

The CDR3 protein is CASSKGSYEQYF. The CDR3 DNA reads TGTGCCAGCAGTAAGGGGTCCTACGAGCAGTACTTC. The chain links TRBV7-2 to TRBJ2-7, with a tentative D call TRBD1 (5 bases). The V end lost 6 bases, the J end lost 1 base, and 7 bases lay between the germline ends. This CDR3 contains 12 residues. The V gene's germline CDR1 is SGHTA and CDR2 FQGNSA.